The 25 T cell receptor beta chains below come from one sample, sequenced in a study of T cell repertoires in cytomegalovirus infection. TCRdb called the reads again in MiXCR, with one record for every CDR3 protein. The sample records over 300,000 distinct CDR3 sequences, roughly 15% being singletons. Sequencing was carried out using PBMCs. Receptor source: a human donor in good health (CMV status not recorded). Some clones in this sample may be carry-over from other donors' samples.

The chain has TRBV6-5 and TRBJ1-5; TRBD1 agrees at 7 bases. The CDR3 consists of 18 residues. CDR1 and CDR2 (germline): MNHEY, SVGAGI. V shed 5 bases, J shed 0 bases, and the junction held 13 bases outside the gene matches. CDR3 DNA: TGTGCCAGCAGTGAGGACAGGAATGACGCTGGTAGCAATCAGCCCCAGCATTTT. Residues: CASSEDRNDAGSNQPQHF.

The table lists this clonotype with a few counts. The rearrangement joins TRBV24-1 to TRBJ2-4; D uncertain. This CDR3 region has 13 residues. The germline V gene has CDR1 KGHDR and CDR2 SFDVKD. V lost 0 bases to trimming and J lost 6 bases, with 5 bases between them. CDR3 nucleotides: TGTGCCACCAGTGATTTGCCAGGAAACATTCAGTACTTC. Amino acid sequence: CATSDLPGNIQYF.

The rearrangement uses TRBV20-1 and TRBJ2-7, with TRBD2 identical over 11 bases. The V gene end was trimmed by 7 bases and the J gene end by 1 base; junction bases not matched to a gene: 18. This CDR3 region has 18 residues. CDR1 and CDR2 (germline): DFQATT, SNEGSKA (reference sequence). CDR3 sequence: CSGSSGFSSGGRSYEQYF. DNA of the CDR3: TGCAGTGGCTCAAGCGGCTTTTCTAGCGGGGGGCGTTCCTACGAGCAGTACTTC.

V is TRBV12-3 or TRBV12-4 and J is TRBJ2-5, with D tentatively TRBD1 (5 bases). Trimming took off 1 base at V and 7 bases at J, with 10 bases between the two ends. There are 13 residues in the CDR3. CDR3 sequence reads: CASSLGGARTQYF. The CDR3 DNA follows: TGTGCCAGCAGTTTAGGGGGCGCGAGGACCCAGTACTTC.

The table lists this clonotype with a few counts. The CDR3 protein is CSARDDTYLTYGYTF. CDR3 coding DNA: TGCAGTGCTAGAGATGATACTTACCTGACCTATGGCTACACCTTC. The rearrangement joins TRBV20-1 to TRBJ1-2; no firm D call. This CDR3 is built from 15 residues. V lost 0 bases, J lost 4 bases, and 15 bases lay in between. Germline V gives CDR1 DFQATT, CDR2 SNEGSKA (reference sequence).

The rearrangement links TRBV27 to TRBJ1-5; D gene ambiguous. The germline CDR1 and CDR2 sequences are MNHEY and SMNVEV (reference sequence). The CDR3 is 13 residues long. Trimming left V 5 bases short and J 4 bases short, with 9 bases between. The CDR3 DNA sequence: TGTGCCAGCAGTACATTTCAAAATCAGCCCCAGCATTTT. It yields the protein CASSTFQNQPQHF.

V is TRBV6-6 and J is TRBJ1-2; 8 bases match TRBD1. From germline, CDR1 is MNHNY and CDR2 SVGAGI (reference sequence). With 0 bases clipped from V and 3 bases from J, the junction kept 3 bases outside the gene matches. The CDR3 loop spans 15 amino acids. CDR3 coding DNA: TGTGCCAGCAGTTACTCACAGGGGGGTGACTATGGCTACACCTTC. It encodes CASSYSQGGDYGYTF.

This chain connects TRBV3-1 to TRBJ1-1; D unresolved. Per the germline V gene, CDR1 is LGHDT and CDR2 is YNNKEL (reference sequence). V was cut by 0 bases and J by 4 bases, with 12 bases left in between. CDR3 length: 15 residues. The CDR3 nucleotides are TGTGCCAGCAGCCAAGACCTCAATTGGGGCACTGAAGCTTTCTTT. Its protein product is CASSQDLNWGTEAFF.

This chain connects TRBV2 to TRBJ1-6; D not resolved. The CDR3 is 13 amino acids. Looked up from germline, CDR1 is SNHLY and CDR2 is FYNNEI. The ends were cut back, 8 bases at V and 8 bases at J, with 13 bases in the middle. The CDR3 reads CASGPREDSPLHF. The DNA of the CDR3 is TGTGCCAGCGGACCCCGGGAAGATTCACCCCTCCACTTT.

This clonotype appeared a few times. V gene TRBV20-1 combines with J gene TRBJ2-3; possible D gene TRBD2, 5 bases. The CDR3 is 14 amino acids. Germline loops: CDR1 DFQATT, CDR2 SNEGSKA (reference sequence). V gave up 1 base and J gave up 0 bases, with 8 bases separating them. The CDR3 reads CSARARGSTDTQYF. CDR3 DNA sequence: TGCAGTGCTAGAGCCCGGGGAAGCACAGATACGCAGTATTTT.

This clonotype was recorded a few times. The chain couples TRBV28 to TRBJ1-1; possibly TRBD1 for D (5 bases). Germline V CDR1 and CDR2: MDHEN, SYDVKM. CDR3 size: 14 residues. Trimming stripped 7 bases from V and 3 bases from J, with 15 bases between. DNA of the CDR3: TGTGCCAGCATCATTTCAGGGTGGGACACTGAAGCTTTCTTT. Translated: CASIISGWDTEAFF.

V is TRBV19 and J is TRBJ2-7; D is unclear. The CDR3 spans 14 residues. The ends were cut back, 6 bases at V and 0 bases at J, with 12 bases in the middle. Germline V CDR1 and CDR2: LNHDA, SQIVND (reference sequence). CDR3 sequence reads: CASRKGWNSYEQYF. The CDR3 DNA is TGTGCCAGTAGAAAAGGATGGAACTCCTACGAGCAGTACTTC.

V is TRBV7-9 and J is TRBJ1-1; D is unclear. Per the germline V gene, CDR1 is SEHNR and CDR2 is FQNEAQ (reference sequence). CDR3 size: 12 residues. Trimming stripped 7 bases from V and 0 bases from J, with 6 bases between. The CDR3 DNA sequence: TGTGCCAGCATCATCTTGAACACTGAAGCTTTCTTT. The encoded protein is CASIILNTEAFF.

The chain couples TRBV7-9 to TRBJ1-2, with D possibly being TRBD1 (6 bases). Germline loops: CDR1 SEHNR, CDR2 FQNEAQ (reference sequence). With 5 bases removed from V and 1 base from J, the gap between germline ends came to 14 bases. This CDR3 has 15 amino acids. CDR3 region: CASSPRTADNYGYTF. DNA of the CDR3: TGTGCCAGCAGCCCCCGGACAGCCGATAACTATGGCTACACCTTC.

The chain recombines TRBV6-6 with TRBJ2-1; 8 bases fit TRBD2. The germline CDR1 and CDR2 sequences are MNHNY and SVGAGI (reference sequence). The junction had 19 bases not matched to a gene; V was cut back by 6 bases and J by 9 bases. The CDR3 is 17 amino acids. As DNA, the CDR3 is TGTGCCAGCAGCCCGATCGGGAACGGGGGGGCCAACGGTGAGCAGTTCTTC. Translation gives CASSPIGNGGANGEQFF.

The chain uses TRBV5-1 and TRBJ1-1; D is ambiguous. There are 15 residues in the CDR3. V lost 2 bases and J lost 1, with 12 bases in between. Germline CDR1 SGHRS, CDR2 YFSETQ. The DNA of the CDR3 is TGCGCCAGCAGCTTTGCCGGGCAGGAGAACACTGAAGCTTTCTTT. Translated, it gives CASSFAGQENTEAFF.

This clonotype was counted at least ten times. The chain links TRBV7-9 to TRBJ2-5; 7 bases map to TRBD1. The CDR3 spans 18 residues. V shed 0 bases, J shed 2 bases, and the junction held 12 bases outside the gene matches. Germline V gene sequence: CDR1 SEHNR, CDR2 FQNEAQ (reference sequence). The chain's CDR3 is CASSLASWAGTAQETQYF. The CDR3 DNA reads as TGTGCCAGCAGCTTAGCCTCCTGGGCCGGGACAGCTCAAGAGACCCAGTACTTC. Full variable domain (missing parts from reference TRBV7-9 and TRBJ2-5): DTGVSQNPRHKITKRGQNVTFRCDPISEHNRLYWYRQTLGQGPEFLTYFQNEAQLEKSRLLSDRFSAERPKGSFSTLEIQRTEQGDSAMYLCASSLASWAGTAQETQYFGPGTRLLVL.

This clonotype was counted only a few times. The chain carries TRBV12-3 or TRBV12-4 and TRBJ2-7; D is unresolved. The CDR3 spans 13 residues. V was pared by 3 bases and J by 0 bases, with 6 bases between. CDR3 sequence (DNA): TGTGCCAGCAGTTTTCAGAGCTCCTACGAGCAGTACTTC. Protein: CASSFQSSYEQYF.

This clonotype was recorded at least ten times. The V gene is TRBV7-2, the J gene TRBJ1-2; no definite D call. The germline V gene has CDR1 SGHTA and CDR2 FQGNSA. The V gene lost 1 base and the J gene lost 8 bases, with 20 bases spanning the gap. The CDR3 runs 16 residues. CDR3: CASSLGTASGSRGYTF. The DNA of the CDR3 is TGTGCCAGCAGCTTAGGGACGGCCTCCGGGTCCCGGGGCTACACCTTC.

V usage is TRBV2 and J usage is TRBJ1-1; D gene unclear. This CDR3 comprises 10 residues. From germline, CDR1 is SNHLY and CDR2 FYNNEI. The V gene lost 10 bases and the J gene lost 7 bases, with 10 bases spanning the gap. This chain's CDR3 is CATQTSEAFF. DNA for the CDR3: TGTGCCACCCAAACAAGTGAAGCTTTCTTT.

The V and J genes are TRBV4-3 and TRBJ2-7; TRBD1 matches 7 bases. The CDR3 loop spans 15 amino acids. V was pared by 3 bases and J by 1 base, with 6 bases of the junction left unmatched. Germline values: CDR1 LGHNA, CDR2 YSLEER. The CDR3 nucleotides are TGCGCCAGCAGCCACGGACAGGCAAATTCCTACGAGCAGTACTTC. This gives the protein CASSHGQANSYEQYF.

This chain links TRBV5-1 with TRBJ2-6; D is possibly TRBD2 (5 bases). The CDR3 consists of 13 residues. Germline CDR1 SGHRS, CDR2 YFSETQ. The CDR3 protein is CGTSSSGANVLTF. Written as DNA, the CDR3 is TGCGGGACTTCGAGCTCTGGGGCCAACGTCCTGACTTTC.

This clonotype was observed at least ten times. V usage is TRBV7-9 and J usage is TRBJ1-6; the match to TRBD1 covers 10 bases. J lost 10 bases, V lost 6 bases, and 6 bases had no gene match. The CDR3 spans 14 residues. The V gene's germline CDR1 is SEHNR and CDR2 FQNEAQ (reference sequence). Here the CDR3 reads CASSSDRGLSPLHF. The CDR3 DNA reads TGTGCCAGCAGTTCTGACAGGGGGCTATCACCCCTCCACTTT.

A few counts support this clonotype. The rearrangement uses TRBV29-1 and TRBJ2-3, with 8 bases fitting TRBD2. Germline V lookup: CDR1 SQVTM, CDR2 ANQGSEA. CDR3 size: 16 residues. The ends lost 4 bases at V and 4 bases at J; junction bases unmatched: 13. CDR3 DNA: TGCAGCGTTGCAAAGACCTTAGCGGGGTCGTCAGATACGCAGTATTTT. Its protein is CSVAKTLAGSSDTQYF.

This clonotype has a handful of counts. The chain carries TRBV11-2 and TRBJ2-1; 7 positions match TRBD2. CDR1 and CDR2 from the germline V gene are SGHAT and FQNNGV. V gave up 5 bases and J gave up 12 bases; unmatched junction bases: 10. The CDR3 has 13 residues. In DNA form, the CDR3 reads TGTGCCAGCAGCCCCGGACTAGAGGTGGGGCAGTTCTTC. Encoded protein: CASSPGLEVGQFF.